The clone carrying this TCR beta chain was seen a few times. The data are from a study of blood T cell repertoires in COVID-19. As for the study in general: The analysed material was cDNA or gDNA that came from T cells, B-cell-depleted T cells, or PBMCs.

TCRdb keeps only in-frame clones here, not all; method: immunoSEQ multiplex PCR. The sample has about 150,000 clones; around 84% are singletons. This CDR3 has 16 residues. The germline V gene has CDR1 SGHRS and CDR2 YFSETQ. Trimming took off 5 bases at V and 3 bases at J, with 21 bases between the two ends. The sequenced material came from PBMCs or T cells enriched from blood (not recorded which). The chain is built from TRBV5-1 and TRBJ2-7; D may be TRBD2 (6 bases). The clonotype comes from a man aged 50 to 60 who had recovered from COVID-19. The CDR3 loop reads CASRPDMGGVIYEQYF. The CDR3 bases are TGCGCCAGCAGACCGGACATGGGCGGGGTTATCTACGAGCAGTACTTC.